These T cell receptor beta chains were read from a single sample in a study of cytomegalovirus exposure and HLA in healthy donors. The repertoire was sequenced with immunoSEQ multiplex PCR; TCRdb's copy has only in-frame clones and lacks some. The sample consists of tens of thousands of clones, 75% to 85% of them appearing once. Input material: PBMCs. The receptors derive from a woman in her 40s in good health and CMV-seronegative. CDR3s include the opening cysteine and the closing phenylalanine or tryptophan. The D gene is left open where the match is weak. Clone size appears in some rows only: once, few, many, or a class for an expanded clone.

TRBJ1-5 TRBD1 few TRBV7-2 CASSRDRAGQPQHF TGTGCCAGCAGCCGGGACAGGGCCGGTCAGCCCCAGCATTTT
TRBJ2-3 TRBD2 - TRBV6-4 CASSSSSGSTDTQYF TGTGCCAGCAGTTCTTCTAGCGGGAGCACAGATACGCAGTATTTT
TRBJ1-5 - - TRBV19 CASSGGEGAQHF TGTGCCAGTAGTGGTGGGGAAGGGGCCCAGCATTTT
TRBJ2-7 TRBD1 - TRBV5-1 CASSPGTGLYEQYF TGCGCCAGCAGTCCCGGGACAGGGCTCTACGAGCAGTACTTC
TRBJ1-1 - - TRBV6-5 CASSYSRQVEAFF TGTGCCAGCAGTTACTCCCGACAGGTTGAAGCTTTCTTT
TRBJ1-5 - - TRBV6-6 CASSGGNQPQHF TGTGCCAGCTCAGGGGGCAATCAGCCCCAGCATTTT
TRBJ2-7 TRBD1 - TRBV9 CASSPQQGWGYEQYF TGTGCCAGCAGCCCTCAACAGGGGTGGGGCTACGAGCAGTACTTC
TRBJ2-1 - - TRBV4-1 CASSQESSYNEQFF TGCGCCAGCAGCCAAGAGTCCAGCTACAATGAGCAGTTCTTC
TRBJ2-7 TRBD1 - TRBV7-9 CASSGPRDRPYEQYF TGTGCCAGCAGCGGTCCCCGGGACAGACCGTACGAGCAGTACTTC
TRBJ2-2 TRBD1 few TRBV14 CASSPRDSNTGELFF TGTGCCAGCAGCCCCAGGGACAGCAACACCGGGGAGCTGTTTTTT
TRBJ1-5 - - TRBV4-2 CASSHAYDSNQPQNF TGTGCCAGCAGCCACGCCTATGATAGCAATCAGCCCCAGAATTTT
TRBJ2-7 - - TRBV4-1 CASSQELEQPLYEQYF TGCGCCAGCAGCCAAGAGTTAGAACAGCCCCTCTACGAGCAGTACTTC
TRBJ1-5 TRBD1 - TRBV4-1 CASSRYGTDNSNQPQHF TGCGCCAGCAGCCGGTACGGGACAGATAATAGCAATCAGCCCCAGCATTTT
TRBJ1-1 - - TRBV30 CAWQTVTNTEAFF TGTGCCTGGCAGACAGTCACGAACACTGAAGCTTTCTTT
TRBJ2-1 TRBD1 - TRBV14 CASSPDRGPSHSYNEQFF TGTGCCAGCAGTCCTGACAGGGGGCCATCCCACTCCTACAATGAGCAGTTCTTC
TRBJ2-2 - - TRBV11-3 CASSLGGTDTGELFF TGTGCCAGCTCGCTCGGGGGTACGGACACCGGGGAGCTGTTTTTT
TRBJ2-5 - once TRBV6-6 CASRRRGNQETQYF TGTGCCAGCAGGCGACGGGGTAACCAAGAGACCCAGTACTTC
TRBJ1-2 - - TRBV10-3 CAISERGQGYTF TGTGCCATCAGTGAAAGAGGCCAAGGCTACACCTTC
TRBJ2-1 - - TRBV7-9 CSSSLGGNEQFF TGTTCCAGCAGCTTGGGAGGTAATGAGCAGTTCTTC
TRBJ1-4 - - TRBV15 CATATRDINEKLFF TGTGCCACGGCTACCCGGGACATCAATGAAAAACTGTTTTTT
TRBJ1-5 - - TRBV29-1 CSVEEGNQPQHF TGCAGCGTTGAGGAGGGGAATCAGCCCCAGCATTTT
TRBJ2-3 - - TRBV4-2 CASSLSAQGTDTQYF TGTGCCAGCAGCCTAAGTGCACAGGGCACAGATACGCAGTATTTT
TRBJ2-3 - - TRBV29-1 CSVEEGVVRDTQYF TGCAGCGTTGAAGAAGGGGTTGTACGGGATACGCAGTATTTT
TRBJ1-1 - few TRBV30 CAWSRQTNEAFF TGTGCCTGGTCTAGACAGACCAATGAAGCTTTCTTT
TRBJ2-1 - - TRBV10-3 CAISTYIDEQFF TGTGCCATCAGTACATACATCGATGAGCAGTTCTTC
TRBJ1-1 TRBD1 once TRBV11-3 CASGQGVNTEAFF TGTGCCAGCGGACAGGGGGTGAACACTGAAGCTTTCTTT
TRBJ1-5 TRBD1 - TRBV27 CASREEQGAGNQPQHF TGTGCCAGCAGAGAAGAACAGGGGGCCGGCAATCAGCCCCAGCATTTT
TRBJ1-3 - - TRBV6-6 CASSPGPISSGNTIYF TGTGCCAGCAGCCCTGGGCCCATTTCCTCTGGAAACACCATATATTTT
TRBJ1-1 - few TRBV9 CASSVGGLGTEAFF TGTGCCAGCAGCGTAGGAGGGCTTGGCACTGAAGCTTTCTTT
TRBJ2-5 - - TRBV30 CAWRGRETQYF TGTGCCTGGAGGGGCCGAGAGACCCAGTACTTC
TRBJ2-5 TRBD2 once TRBV10-3 CAINSGGSQETQYF TGTGCCATCAACAGCGGGGGGTCACAAGAGACCCAGTACTTC
TRBJ1-2 TRBD1 - TRBV10-3 CAISRQGDGYTF TGTGCCATCAGTCGACAGGGGGATGGCTACACCTTC
TRBJ1-4 - - TRBV2 CASKGGSNEKLFF TGTGCCAGCAAAGGGGGATCTAATGAAAAACTGTTTTTT
TRBJ2-7 - - TRBV7-9 CASSQTIGRSYEQYF TGTGCCAGCAGTCAGACAATCGGCAGATCCTACGAGCAGTACTTC
TRBJ2-5 - - TRBV7-6 CASSLAGGAETQYF TGTGCCAGCAGCTTAGCGGGGGGGGCGGAGACCCAGTACTTC
TRBJ1-5 - - TRBV7-8 CASSPLQGWENNQPQHF TGTGCCAGCAGCCCTCTGCAGGGGTGGGAGAACAATCAGCCCCAGCATTTT
TRBJ2-2 TRBD1 once TRBV25-1 CASGTGYTGELFF TGTGCCAGCGGGACAGGATACACCGGGGAGCTGTTTTTT
TRBJ1-5 TRBD1 - TRBV18 CASSPGGTDYSNQPQHF TGTGCCAGCTCACCAGGCGGGACAGATTATAGCAATCAGCCCCAGCATTTT
TRBJ2-3 TRBD1 - TRBV30 CAWTKRAGGAYTDTQYF TGTGCCTGGACCAAACGGGCAGGGGGCGCCTACACAGATACGCAGTATTTT
TRBJ1-1 - many TRBV6-5 CASSNLDGGPTEAFF TGTGCCAGCAGTAACCTGGACGGAGGACCCACTGAAGCTTTCTTT
TRBJ2-7 TRBD2 - TRBV4-2 CASSQVSGTSYSDEQYF TGTGCCAGCAGCCAAGTCTCCGGGACTAGCTACTCCGACGAGCAGTACTTC
TRBJ2-7 TRBD1 - TRBV29-1 CSVVGQGVYEQYF TGCAGCGTTGTAGGACAGGGGGTCTACGAGCAGTACTTC